The 8 T cell receptor beta chains below were found in one sample sequenced in a study of shared clonotypes between healthy human individuals. The data were produced by immunoSEQ multiplex PCR, yet TCRdb's version contains in-frame clones alone and is incomplete. The table records under 600,000 clones, 90% to 97% of them present only once. The sequencing input was naive CD4+ T cells sorted from blood. Subset in this sample: CD45RA+ positively selected. These receptors were obtained from a woman aged 25-40 years in good health.

The V and J genes are TRBV11-2 and TRBJ2-6; no firm D call. V was trimmed by 5 bases and J by 1 base, leaving 9 bases between them. Germline assignment: CDR1 SGHAT and CDR2 FQNNGV. The CDR3 is 15 residues long. The CDR3 sequence is CASSVGPSGANVLTF. CDR3 nucleotides: TGTGCCAGCAGCGTCGGGCCGTCTGGGGCCAACGTCCTGACTTTC.

A single count supports this clone. This chain uses TRBV7-3 with TRBJ2-1; 16 bases agree with TRBD2. The length of the CDR3 is 18 residues. CDR1 is SGHTA and CDR2 is FQGTGA in the germline V gene. The trim removed 1 base at V and 5 bases at J, leaving 5 bases unmatched. CDR3 sequence: CASSLMGLAGGINNEQFF. The DNA of the CDR3 is TGTGCCAGCAGCTTAATGGGACTAGCGGGAGGGATTAACAATGAGCAGTTCTTC.

V gene TRBV5-4 combines with J gene TRBJ1-2, with D perhaps TRBD1 (6 bases). Between the trimmed V and J ends, which lost 5 bases and 0 bases, there was a span of 20 bases. Germline loops: CDR1 SGHNT, CDR2 YYREEE (reference sequence). The CDR3 loop spans 17 amino acids. DNA for the CDR3: TGTGCCAGCAGGCGGAAGGGTGTACAGGGTCCTAACTATGGCTACACCTTC. Protein product: CASRRKGVQGPNYGYTF.

CDR3 residues: CATSTGGAEGPRTGELFF. DNA for the CDR3: TGTGCCACCAGCACCGGGGGGGCGGAGGGCCCACGTACCGGGGAGCTGTTTTTT. The chain combines TRBV15 with TRBJ2-2; 8 nucleotides line up with TRBD2. The CDR3 extends over 18 amino acids. From germline, CDR1 is LNHNV and CDR2 YYDKDF (reference sequence). Germline trimming cut 4 bases from V and 5 bases from J; bases unmatched to any gene: 15.

This chain joins TRBV29-1 and TRBJ2-7; perhaps TRBD1 as D (6 bases). Trimming took off 0 bases at V and 3 bases at J, with 12 bases between the two ends. The CDR3 totals 14 residues. The germline V gene has CDR1 SQVTM and CDR2 ANQGSEA. The CDR3 here is CSVEEPTGLYEQYF. DNA of the CDR3: TGCAGCGTTGAAGAACCGACAGGCCTCTACGAGCAGTACTTC.

A single count supports this clone. The chain recombines TRBV7-8 with TRBJ2-5; no clear D. The CDR3 extends over 16 amino acids. The germline V and J ends were trimmed by 6 bases and 0 bases, with 17 bases remaining between them. The germline gives CDR1 SGHVS, CDR2 FQNEAQ. Written as DNA, the CDR3 is TGTGCCAGCAGACCCATCTTCTACGACCACCAAGAGACCCAGTACTTC. This encodes CASRPIFYDHQETQYF.

This clone came up once. The chain has TRBV7-6 and TRBJ2-6, with D possibly TRBD2 on 5 matching bases. The CDR3 runs 17 residues. Germline values: CDR1 SGHVS, CDR2 FNYEAQ. V lost 4 bases and J 0 bases, leaving 13 bases between the germline ends. DNA for the CDR3: TGTGCCAGCAGCTCCCGGCCCCGGGGCTCTGGGGCCAACGTCCTGACTTTC. Its protein is CASSSRPRGSGANVLTF.

The gene calls are TRBV19 and TRBJ1-2, with D perhaps matching TRBD1 (5 bases). Germline lookup yields CDR1 LNHDA and CDR2 SQIVND (reference sequence). This CDR3 is 15 amino acids long. V was trimmed by 5 bases and J by 2 bases, leaving 15 bases between them. CDR3 coding DNA: TGTGCCAGTAGTCCCCTGGGCGGGGGGAACTATGGCTACACCTTC. Its protein is CASSPLGGGNYGYTF.